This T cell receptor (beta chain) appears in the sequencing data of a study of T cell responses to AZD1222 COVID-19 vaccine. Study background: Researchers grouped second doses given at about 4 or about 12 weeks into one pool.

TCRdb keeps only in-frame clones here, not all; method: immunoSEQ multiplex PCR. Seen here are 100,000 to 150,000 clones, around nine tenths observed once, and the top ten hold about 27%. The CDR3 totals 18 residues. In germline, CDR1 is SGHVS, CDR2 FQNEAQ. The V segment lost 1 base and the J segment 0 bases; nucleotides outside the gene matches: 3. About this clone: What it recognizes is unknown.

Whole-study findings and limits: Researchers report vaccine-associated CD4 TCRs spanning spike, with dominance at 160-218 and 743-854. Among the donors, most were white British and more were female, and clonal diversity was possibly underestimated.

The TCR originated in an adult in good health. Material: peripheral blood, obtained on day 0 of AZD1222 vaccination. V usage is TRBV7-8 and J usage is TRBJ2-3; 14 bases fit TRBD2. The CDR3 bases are TGTGCCAGCAGCTTAGAGGGGACTAGCGGGGGAAGCACAGATACGCAGTATTTT. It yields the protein CASSLEGTSGGSTDTQYF.